This T cell receptor beta chain stems from a study of T cells in Graves' hyperthyroidism and ophthalmopathy. Study results and limitations: Most clonotypes expanded in the thyroid (above 0.001) were also present in blood.

RNA transcripts yielded amplified TCR beta CDR3 regions. Using the HTBI primer set, a first-round RT-PCR was run on the TCR CDR3. TCRdb reprocessed the multiplex PCR reads with MiXCR, giving one entry per CDR3 protein. This table has almost 500,000 distinct CDR3 sequences, about 22% appearing once. The CDR3 totals 14 residues. V shed 6 bases, J shed 5 bases, and the junction held 5 bases outside the gene matches. Looked up from germline, CDR1 is LGHNT and CDR2 is FRNRAP. As to this clonotype: Antigen unknown.

Ophthalmopathy cases scored 3 or more on the Clinical Activity Score and 4 or more on NOSPECS grade, with duration below 3 months. Pregnant or lactating patients were excluded, as were those with uncontrolled infection or other autoimmune disease. Every diagnosis used clinical symptoms, serum thyroxine and TRAb, thyroid ultrasound and orbital computed tomography. This receptor was identified in a woman aged 65 to 85 with Graves' ophthalmopathy. V usage is TRBV12-5 and J usage is TRBJ1-1; 11 bases are a match to TRBD1. Sequencing was carried out using blood. The CDR3 loop reads CASGAGQGVTEAFF. The CDR3 bases are TGTGCTAGTGGCGCGGGACAGGGGGTGACTGAAGCTTTCTTT.